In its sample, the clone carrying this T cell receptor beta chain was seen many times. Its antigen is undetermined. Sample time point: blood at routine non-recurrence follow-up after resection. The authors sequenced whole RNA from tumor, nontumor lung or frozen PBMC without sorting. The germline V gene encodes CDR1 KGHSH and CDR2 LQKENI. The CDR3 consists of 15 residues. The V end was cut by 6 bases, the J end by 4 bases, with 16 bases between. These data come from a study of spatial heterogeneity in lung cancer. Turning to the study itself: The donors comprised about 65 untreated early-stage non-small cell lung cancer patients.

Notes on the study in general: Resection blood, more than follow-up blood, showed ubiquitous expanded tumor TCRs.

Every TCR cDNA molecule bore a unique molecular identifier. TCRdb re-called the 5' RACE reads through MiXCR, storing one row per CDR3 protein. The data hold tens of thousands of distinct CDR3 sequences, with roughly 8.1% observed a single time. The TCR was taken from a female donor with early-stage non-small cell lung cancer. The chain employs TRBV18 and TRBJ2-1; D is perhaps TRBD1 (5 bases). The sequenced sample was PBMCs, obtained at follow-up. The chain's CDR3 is CASSPDRDGYNEQFF. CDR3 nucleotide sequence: TGTGCCAGCTCGCCTGACAGAGATGGATACAATGAGCAGTTCTTC.